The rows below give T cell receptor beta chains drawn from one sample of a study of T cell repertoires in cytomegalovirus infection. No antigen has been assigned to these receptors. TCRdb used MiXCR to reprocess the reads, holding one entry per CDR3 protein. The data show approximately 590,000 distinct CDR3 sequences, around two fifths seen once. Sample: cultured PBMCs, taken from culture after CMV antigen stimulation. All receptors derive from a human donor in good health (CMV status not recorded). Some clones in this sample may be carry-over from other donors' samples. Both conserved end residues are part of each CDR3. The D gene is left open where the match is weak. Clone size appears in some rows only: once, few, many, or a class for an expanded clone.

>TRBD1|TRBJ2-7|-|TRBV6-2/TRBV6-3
TGTGCCACGGGGACAGGGGGTTCCAACGAGCAGTACTTC
CATGTGGSNEQYF
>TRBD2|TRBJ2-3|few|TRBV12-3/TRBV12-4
TGTGCCAGCAGTTTGAGACTAGCGGGAGTGACAGATACGCAGTATTTT
CASSLRLAGVTDTQYF
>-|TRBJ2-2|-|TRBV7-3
TGTGCCAGCAGCCCCCCCCTACTGAACACCGGGGAGCTGTTTTTT
CASSPPLLNTGELFF
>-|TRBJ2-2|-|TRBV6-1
TGTGCCAGCAGGAGAGGCCGTACGACCGGGGAGCTGTTTTTT
CASRRGRTTGELFF
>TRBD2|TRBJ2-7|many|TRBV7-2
TGTGCCAGCAGCTCTCTAGCGGGGGACCCATACGAGCAGTACTTC
CASSSLAGDPYEQYF
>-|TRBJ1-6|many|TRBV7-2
TGTGCCAGCAGGGCGACAGGCGTCAATTCACCCCTCCACTTT
CASRATGVNSPLHF
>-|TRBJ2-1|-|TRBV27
TGTGCCAGCAGTATGGATGAGCAGTTCTTC
CASSMDEQFF
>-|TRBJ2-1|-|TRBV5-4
TGTGCCAGCAGCCACCCTCTAGGCGGGGGCCGTGTGAATGAGCAGTTCTTC
CASSHPLGGGRVNEQFF
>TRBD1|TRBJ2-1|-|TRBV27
TGTGCCAGCAGTCCCCGGCAGGGGGAAGGCTATGAGCAGTTCTTC
CASSPRQGEGYEQFF
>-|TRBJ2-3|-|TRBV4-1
TGCGCCAGCAGCCCCATTTTCCGACCAGTAGACTCCACAGATACGCAGTATTTT
CASSPIFRPVDSTDTQYF
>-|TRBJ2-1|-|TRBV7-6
TGTGCCAGCAGCTTGACAGATTACAATGAGCAGTTCTTC
CASSLTDYNEQFF
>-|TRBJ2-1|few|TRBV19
TGTGCCAGTAGGGGCCGGATACGCCCGGGTCTGAGTGAGCAGTTCTTC
CASRGRIRPGLSEQFF
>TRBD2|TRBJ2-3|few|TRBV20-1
TGCAGTGCTAGAGTCGGGGGGGGCACAGATACGCAGTATTTT
CSARVGGGTDTQYF
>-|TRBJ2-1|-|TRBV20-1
TGCAGTGCTAGGATATGGCCTAGCGATAGGAATGAGCAGTTCTTC
CSARIWPSDRNEQFF
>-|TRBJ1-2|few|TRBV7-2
TGTGCCAGCAGCACAAGACAGGACCCCTCCTATGGCTACACCTTC
CASSTRQDPSYGYTF
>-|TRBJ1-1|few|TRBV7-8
TGTGCCAGCAGCTTAGTTTTGCCAGGGGCGAACACTGAAGCTTTCTTT
CASSLVLPGANTEAFF
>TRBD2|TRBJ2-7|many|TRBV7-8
TGTGCCAGCAGCCCCCGAGGACTAGCGGGAAGTCTCTCCTACGAGCAGTACTTC
CASSPRGLAGSLSYEQYF
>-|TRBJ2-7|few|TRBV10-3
TGTGCCATCAGTGAAGTTGAGCGGAGCGCCTACGAGCAGTACTTC
CAISEVERSAYEQYF
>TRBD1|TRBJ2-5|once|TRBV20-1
TGCAGTGCTTTTTCCAGGGGGCCAGAGACCCAGTACTTC
CSAFSRGPETQYF
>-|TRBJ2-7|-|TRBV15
TGTGCCACCAGCAGAGAACTAGTCTCCAGCTCCTACGAGCAGTACTTC
CATSRELVSSSYEQYF
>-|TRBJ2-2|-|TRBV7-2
TGTGCCAGCAGCTTAGTGAGACTTAACACCGGGGAGCTGTTTTTT
CASSLVRLNTGELFF
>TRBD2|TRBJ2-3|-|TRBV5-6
TGTGCCAGCAGCAGGGATGTCGGGGGGGTCACAGATACGCAGTATTTT
CASSRDVGGVTDTQYF
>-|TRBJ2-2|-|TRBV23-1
TGCGCCAGCACGCCTCCTCTTTGGGAGACATATCACGGGGAGCTGTTTTTT
CASTPPLWETYHGELFF
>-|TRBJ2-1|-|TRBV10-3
TGTGCCATCAGTGACTCCGGGGCCAACTCCTACAATGAGCAGTTCTTC
CAISDSGANSYNEQFF
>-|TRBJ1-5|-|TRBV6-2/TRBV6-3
TGTGCCAGCAATTCAAGGTCCTATAGCAATCAGCCCCAGCATTTT
CASNSRSYSNQPQHF
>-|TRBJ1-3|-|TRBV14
TGTGCCAGCAGCCAACCAGGAAACTCTGGAAACACCATATATTTT
CASSQPGNSGNTIYF
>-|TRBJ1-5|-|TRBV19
TGTGCCAGTAGTATGTTTATGCGGGGATATCAGCCCCAGCATTTT
CASSMFMRGYQPQHF
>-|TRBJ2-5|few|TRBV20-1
TGCAGTGCTCAGACAGGAACCCTGGAGACCCAGTACTTC
CSAQTGTLETQYF
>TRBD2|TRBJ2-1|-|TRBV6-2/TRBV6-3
TGTGCCAGCAGGCCCGGGACTAGCGGGAGTATTGAGCAGTTCTTC
CASRPGTSGSIEQFF
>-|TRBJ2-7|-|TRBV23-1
TGCGCCAGCATTCCCCCGCGCGCCTCCTCCTACGAGCAGTACTTC
CASIPPRASSYEQYF
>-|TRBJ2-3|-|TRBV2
TGTGCCAGCAGTGAATATGGCGGAACAGATACGCAGTATTTT
CASSEYGGTDTQYF
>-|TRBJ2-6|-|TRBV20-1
TGCAGTGCTAGAGTTGGCAGGGCTGGGGCTGGGGCCAACGCCCTGACTTTC
CSARVGRAGAGANALTF
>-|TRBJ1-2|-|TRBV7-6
TGTGCCAGCAGCTCTCCCGGGACACTCAACTATGGCTACACCTTC
CASSSPGTLNYGYTF
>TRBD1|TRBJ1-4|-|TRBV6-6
TGTGCCAGCAGTGACAGGGTTACTGAAAAACTGTTTTTT
CASSDRVTEKLFF
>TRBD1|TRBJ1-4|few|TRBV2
TGTGCCAGCAGTGTGGACAGGGTTAATGAAAAACTGTTTTTT
CASSVDRVNEKLFF
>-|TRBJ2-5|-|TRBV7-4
TGTGCCAGCAGCTTTCGGGACCACCCAGAGACCCAGTACTTC
CASSFRDHPETQYF
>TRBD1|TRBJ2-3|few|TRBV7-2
TGTGCCAGCAGCGGGGACAGGAGCACAGATACGCAGTATTTT
CASSGDRSTDTQYF
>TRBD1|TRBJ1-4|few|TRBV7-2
TGTGCCAGCAGCAGGGGGGGACAGTCGGGGGAAAAACTGTTTTTT
CASSRGGQSGEKLFF
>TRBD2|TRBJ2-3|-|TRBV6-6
TGTGCCAGCAGAGAGACTAGCGGAGACACAGATACGCAGTATTTT
CASRETSGDTDTQYF
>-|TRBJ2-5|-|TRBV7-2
TGTGCCAGCAGCATGAATCAGGGGGAGACCCAGTACTTC
CASSMNQGETQYF
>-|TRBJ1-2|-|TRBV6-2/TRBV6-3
TGTGCCACACACTCGAGCCAGCGGAGTAACTATGGCTACACCTTC
CATHSSQRSNYGYTF
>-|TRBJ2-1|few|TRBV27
TGTGCCAGCACCCGCGGTTCGGGAAATGAGCAGTTCTTC
CASTRGSGNEQFF
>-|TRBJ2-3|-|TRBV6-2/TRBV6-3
TGTGCCAGCAGCTCAATGAAGCAGGGAGTCTTGGATACGCAGTATTTT
CASSSMKQGVLDTQYF
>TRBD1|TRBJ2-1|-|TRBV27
TGTGCCAGCAGACCCACAGGGGGCTCCTACAATGAGCAGTTCTTC
CASRPTGGSYNEQFF
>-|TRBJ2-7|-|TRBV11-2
TGTGCCAGCAGCTTAGGAGGTCTAGACTACGAGCAGTACTTC
CASSLGGLDYEQYF
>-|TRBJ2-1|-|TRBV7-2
TGTGCCAGCAGCGCCCCCCCCCACAGCGAGCAGTTCTTC
CASSAPPHSEQFF
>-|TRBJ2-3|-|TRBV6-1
TGTGCCAGCAGTCAAGGCGTCATACTAGACCCAGATACGCAGTATTTT
CASSQGVILDPDTQYF
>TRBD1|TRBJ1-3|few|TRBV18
TGTGCCAGCTCACCACCGACAGGGAACAGAAACACCATATATTTT
CASSPPTGNRNTIYF
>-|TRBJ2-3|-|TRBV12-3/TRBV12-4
TGTGCCAGCAGCTCTACACCCAGGGGATTTGGTGCCACAGATACGCAGTATTTT
CASSSTPRGFGATDTQYF
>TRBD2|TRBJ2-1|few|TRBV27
TGTGCCAGCAGTTTGTATCTAGCGGGAGTTGGGGATGAGCAGTTCTTC
CASSLYLAGVGDEQFF
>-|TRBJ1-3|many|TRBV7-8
TGTGCCAGCAGCTTATCCAACGGGGTTGGAAACACCATATATTTT
CASSLSNGVGNTIYF
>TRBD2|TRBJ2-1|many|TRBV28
TGTGCCAGCAGCCGCGGGAGTTACAATGAGCAGTTCTTC
CASSRGSYNEQFF
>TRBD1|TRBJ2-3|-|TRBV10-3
TGTGCCATCAGTGTAACAGGGGTGGCAGATACGCAGTATTTT
CAISVTGVADTQYF
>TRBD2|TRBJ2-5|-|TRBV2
TGTGCCAGCAGTGAAGTAGGACTAGCAACCGAGACCCAGTACTTC
CASSEVGLATETQYF
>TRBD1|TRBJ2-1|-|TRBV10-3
TGTGCCATCAGGCCGGACAGGGGTGTAGATGAGCAGTTCTTC
CAIRPDRGVDEQFF
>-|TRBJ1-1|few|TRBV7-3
TGTGCCAGCAGCTCCTTACAGGGTTTAACTGAAGCTTTCTTT
CASSSLQGLTEAFF
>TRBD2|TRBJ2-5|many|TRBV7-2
TGTGCCAGCAGCTTAAGGGGCGGGGGAGAGACCCAGTACTTC
CASSLRGGGETQYF